These T cell receptor beta chains were read from a single sample in a study of T cells in localized non-small cell lung cancer. TCRdb's table, derived via immunoSEQ multiplex PCR, lists solely in-frame clones and lacks some. The sample contains tens of thousands of clones, 88% of which appear only once. This sample comprised peripheral blood, obtained before any cancer treatment. Receptors were obtained from a woman aged 40 to 75 with stage I squamous cell lung carcinoma. Each CDR3 is given with its conserved first and last residue. The D gene is left open where the match is weak. Only some rows state a clone size, as once, few, many or a class for expanded clones.

clone_size d_call j_call v_call cdr3_nt cdr3_aa
NA NA TRBJ1-1 TRBV5-1 TGCGCCAGCAGCCACGCTCTAGCCCTGAACACTGAAGCTTTCTTT CASSHALALNTEAFF
NA NA TRBJ1-6 TRBV18 TGTGCCAGCTCACCACCGCCCCTAGGGGGTTCACCCCTCCACTTT CASSPPPLGGSPLHF
NA NA TRBJ1-1 TRBV18 TGTGCCAGCTCACCTCCCGGACGGGCTAACACTGAAGCTTTCTTT CASSPPGRANTEAFF
NA TRBD1 TRBJ1-1 TRBV29-1 TGCAGCGTCGGGACCTGGACAGGCGAGAACACTGAAGCTTTCTTT CSVGTWTGENTEAFF
NA TRBD2 TRBJ2-1 TRBV7-2 TGTGCCAGCAATCCTAGCGGGGAATACAATGAGCAGTTCTTC CASNPSGEYNEQFF
once TRBD1 TRBJ1-1 TRBV6-5 TGTGCCAGCAGTTACTCCTGGGAGGGGGCGGCTTTCTTT CASSYSWEGAAFF
NA TRBD1 TRBJ1-2 TRBV19 TGTGCCAGTAGACGGGAACAGGGGGGATGGTATGGCTACACCTTC CASRREQGGWYGYTF
NA NA TRBJ1-1 TRBV5-4 TGTGCCAGCAGCTTGACGGGGCGCAACACTGAAGCTTTCTTT CASSLTGRNTEAFF
NA TRBD2 TRBJ2-3 TRBV5-1 TGCGCCAGCAGCTTAGGACTAGCGGGGTCCTATACGCAGTATTTT CASSLGLAGSYTQYF
NA NA TRBJ2-1 TRBV5-1 TGCGCCAGCAGCGTGGACTCGGGCTCCTACAATGAGCAGTTCTTC CASSVDSGSYNEQFF
few NA TRBJ2-1 TRBV29-1 TGCAGCGTTGATGACCCGGGTGAGGGGTCATTGGATGAGCAGTTCTTC CSVDDPGEGSLDEQFF
NA NA TRBJ2-5 TRBV19 TGTGCCAGTAGTATGAATGGGAACATGCCACAAGAGACCCAGTACTTC CASSMNGNMPQETQYF
NA TRBD1 TRBJ1-2 TRBV29-1 TGCAGCGTTGAAGTGGGACAGGGGTTAGGCTACACCTTC CSVEVGQGLGYTF
NA NA TRBJ2-1 TRBV19 TGTGCCAGTAGTATTTGGTCTGGTCCAGTTAACAATGAGCAGTTCTTC CASSIWSGPVNNEQFF
NA NA TRBJ2-6 TRBV5-1 TGCGCCAGCAGCCCGATGACAGGAAGGAACTCTGGGGCCAACGTCCTGACTTTC CASSPMTGRNSGANVLTF
NA NA TRBJ2-5 TRBV5-1 TGCGCCAGCAGCTTGACAGGAGGCGAGACCCAGTACTTC CASSLTGGETQYF
NA NA TRBJ1-3 TRBV7-2 TGTGCCAGCAGCTTAGACAGGGATGGAAACACCATATATTTT CASSLDRDGNTIYF
once NA TRBJ2-2 TRBV29-1 TGCAGCGTCCTCTCAGTGGGGGAGCTGTTTTTT CSVLSVGELFF
NA NA TRBJ2-2 TRBV27 TGTGCCAGCAGTACCCCTGGCAGGGCTGGGGTTGCCGGGGAGCTGTTTTTT CASSTPGRAGVAGELFF